This T cell receptor beta chain stems from a study of shared clonotypes between healthy human individuals. Findings of the study overall: Unshared clonotypes carried lower generation probabilities than those common to all four donors. Between a few donors, naive CD4 clonotypes were shared at a level of about 5%. The diversity represented, both genetic and in exposure history, was limited by few donors.

Per the study methods: ImmunoSEQ yielded junction-only sequences lacking quality scores, so filtering differed. The data were produced by immunoSEQ multiplex PCR, yet TCRdb's version contains in-frame clones alone and is incomplete. V, J and clone size reflect that table, while D and trimming were determined from the DNA. The sample gives some 2,100,000 clones, 85% to 95% of which show up once; under 2% is in the top ten. CD8 cells classed as naive were CD45RO-negative and positively selected for CCR7, excluding terminally differentiated effector memory CD45RA+ cells. A remark on this clone: Its antigen is not identified. Other DNA sequences within the sample encode an identical CDR3.

Material: naive CD8+ T cells from PBMCs. The clonotype was recovered from a man between 18 and 35 years old in good health. Some clones in this sample may be carry-over from other donors' samples.

The CDR3 sequence: CASSPDRGYEQYF. The DNA for the CDR3 is TGTGCCAGCAGCCCTGACAGGGGCTACGAGCAGTACTTC. V is TRBV7-8 and J is TRBJ2-7; 8 bases line up with TRBD1. The junction had 3 bases not matched to a gene; V was cut back by 5 bases and J by 3 bases. CDR3 size: 13 residues. Looked up from germline, CDR1 is SGHVS and CDR2 is FQNEAQ.